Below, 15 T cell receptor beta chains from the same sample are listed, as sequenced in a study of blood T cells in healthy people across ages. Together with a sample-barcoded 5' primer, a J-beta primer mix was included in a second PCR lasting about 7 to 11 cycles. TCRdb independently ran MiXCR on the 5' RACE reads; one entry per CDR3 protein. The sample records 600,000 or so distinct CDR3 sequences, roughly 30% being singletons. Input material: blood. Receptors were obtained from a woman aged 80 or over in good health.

CDR3 nucleotide sequence: TGTGCCAGCAGCTTGGCCGTAGGGTGGAACACTGAAGCTTTCTTT. Translating gives CASSLAVGWNTEAFF. The rearrangement uses TRBV5-5 and TRBJ1-1; D remains ambiguous. The CDR3 covers 15 residues. Trimming stripped 0 bases from V and 1 base from J, with 10 bases between. Per germline, CDR1 SGHKS and CDR2 YYEKEE (reference sequence).

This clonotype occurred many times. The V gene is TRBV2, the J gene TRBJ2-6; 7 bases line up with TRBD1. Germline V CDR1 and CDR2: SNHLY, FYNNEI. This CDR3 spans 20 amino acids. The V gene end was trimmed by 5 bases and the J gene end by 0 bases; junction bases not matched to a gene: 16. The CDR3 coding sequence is TGTGCCAGCAGTCCCGGGCTGGGACAGTTCTCCAGCTCTGGGGCCAACGTCCTGACTTTC. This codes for CASSPGLGQFSSSGANVLTF.

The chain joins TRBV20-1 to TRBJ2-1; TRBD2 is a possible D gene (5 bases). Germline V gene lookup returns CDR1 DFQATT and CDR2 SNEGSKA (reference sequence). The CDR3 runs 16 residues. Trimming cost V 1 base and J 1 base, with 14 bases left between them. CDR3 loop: CSARGLDSKSYNEQFF. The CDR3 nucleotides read TGCAGTGCTAGAGGGTTGGACTCGAAGTCCTACAATGAGCAGTTCTTC.

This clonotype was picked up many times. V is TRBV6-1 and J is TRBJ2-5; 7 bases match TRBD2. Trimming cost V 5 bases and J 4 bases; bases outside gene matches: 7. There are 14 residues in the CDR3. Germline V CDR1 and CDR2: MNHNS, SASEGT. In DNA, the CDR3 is TGTGCCAGCAGTCGGGGACTACCCCCAGAGACCCAGTACTTC. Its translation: CASSRGLPPETQYF.

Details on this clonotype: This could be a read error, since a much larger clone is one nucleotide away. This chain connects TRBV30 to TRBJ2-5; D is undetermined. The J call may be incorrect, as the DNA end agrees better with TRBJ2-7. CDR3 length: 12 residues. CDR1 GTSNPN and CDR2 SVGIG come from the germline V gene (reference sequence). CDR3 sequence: CAWSFILPEQYF. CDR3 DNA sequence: TGTGCCTGGAGTTTTATCCTCCCCGAGCAGTACTTC.

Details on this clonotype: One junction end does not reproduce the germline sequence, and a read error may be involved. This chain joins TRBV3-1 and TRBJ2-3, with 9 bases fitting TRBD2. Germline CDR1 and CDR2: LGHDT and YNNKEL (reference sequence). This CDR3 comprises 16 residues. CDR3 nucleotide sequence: TGTGCCAACAGCCAAGGATTAGCGGGGGACGCAGATACGCAGTATTTT. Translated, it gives CANSQGLAGDADTQYF.

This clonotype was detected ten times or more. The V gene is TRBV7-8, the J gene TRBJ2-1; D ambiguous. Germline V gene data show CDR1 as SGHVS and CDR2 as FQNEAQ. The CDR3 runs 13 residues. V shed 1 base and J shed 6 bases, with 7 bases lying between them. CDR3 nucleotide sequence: TGTGCCAGCAGCTTAGGCCCCCTCAATGAGCAGTTCTTC. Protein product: CASSLGPLNEQFF.

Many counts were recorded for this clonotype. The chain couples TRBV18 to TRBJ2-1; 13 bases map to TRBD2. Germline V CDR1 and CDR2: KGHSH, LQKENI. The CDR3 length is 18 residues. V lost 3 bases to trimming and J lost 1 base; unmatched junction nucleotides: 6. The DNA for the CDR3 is TGTGCCAGCTCACCTGTGACTAGCGGGGGGCATTCCTACAATGAGCAGTTCTTC. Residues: CASSPVTSGGHSYNEQFF.

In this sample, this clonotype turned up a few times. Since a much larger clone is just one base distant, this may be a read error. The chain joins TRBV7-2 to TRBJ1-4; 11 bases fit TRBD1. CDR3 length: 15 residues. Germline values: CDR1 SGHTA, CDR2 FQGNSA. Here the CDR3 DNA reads TGTGCCAGCAGCATGGACAGGGGGCGAGGCGAAAAACGGTTTTTT. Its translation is CASSMDRGRGEKRFF.

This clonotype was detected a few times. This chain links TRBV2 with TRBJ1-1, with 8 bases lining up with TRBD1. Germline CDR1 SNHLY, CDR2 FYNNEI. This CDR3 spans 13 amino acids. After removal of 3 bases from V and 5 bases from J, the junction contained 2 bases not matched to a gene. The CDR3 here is CASSDNRGTEAFF. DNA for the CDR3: TGTGCCAGCAGTGACAACAGGGGGACTGAAGCTTTCTTT.

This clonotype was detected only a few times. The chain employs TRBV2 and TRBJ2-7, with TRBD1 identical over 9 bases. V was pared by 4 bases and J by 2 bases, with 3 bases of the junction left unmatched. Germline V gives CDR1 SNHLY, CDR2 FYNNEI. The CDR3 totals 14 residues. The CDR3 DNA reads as TGTGCCAGCAGTGGGGACAGGGTCCCCTACGAGCAGTACTTC. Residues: CASSGDRVPYEQYF.

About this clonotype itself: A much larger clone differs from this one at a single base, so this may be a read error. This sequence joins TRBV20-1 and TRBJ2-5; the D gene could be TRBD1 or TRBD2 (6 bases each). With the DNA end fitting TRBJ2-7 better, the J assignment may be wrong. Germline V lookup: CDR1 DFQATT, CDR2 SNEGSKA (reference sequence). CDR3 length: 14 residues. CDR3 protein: CGARGQGRPYEQYF. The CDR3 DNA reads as TGCGGTGCTAGAGGTCAGGGGAGGCCCTACGAGCAGTACTTC.

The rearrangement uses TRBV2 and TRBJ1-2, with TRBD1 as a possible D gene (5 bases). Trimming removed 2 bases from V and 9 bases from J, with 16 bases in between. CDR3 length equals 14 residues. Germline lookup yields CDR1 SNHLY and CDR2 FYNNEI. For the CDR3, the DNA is TGTGCCAGCAGTGAATCACAGGTGGCGGGGAGCTACACCTTC. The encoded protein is CASSESQVAGSYTF.

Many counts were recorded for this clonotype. CDR3 nucleotides: TGTGCCAGCAGCCCTACAGGCCCCAGCTCCTACGAGCAGTACTTC. Amino acid sequence: CASSPTGPSSYEQYF. The genes are TRBV7-9 and TRBJ2-7; D is possibly TRBD1 (5 bases). This CDR3 is 15 amino acids long. CDR1 is SEHNR, CDR2 FQNEAQ, per germline (reference sequence). V shed 5 bases and J shed 0 bases, with 14 bases lying between them.

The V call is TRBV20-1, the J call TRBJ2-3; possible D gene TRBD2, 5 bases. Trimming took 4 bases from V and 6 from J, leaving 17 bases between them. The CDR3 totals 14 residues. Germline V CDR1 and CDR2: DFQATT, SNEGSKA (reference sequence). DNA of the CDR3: TGCAGTGCTACCCCGGGTGGGAGACTTGATACGCAGTATTTT. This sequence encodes CSATPGGRLDTQYF.